A selection of T cell receptor beta chains follows, all from one sample in a study of blood T cell repertoires in COVID-19. The data were produced by immunoSEQ multiplex PCR, yet TCRdb's version contains in-frame clones alone and is incomplete. The table lists 25,000 to 35,000 clones, about 91% of them singletons. The sequenced material came from peripheral blood. All receptors come from a human donor with acute or convalescent COVID-19. The donor label of this sample is uncertain. Each CDR3 is given with its conserved first and last residue. The D gene is left open where the match is weak. Rows may omit the clone size; those that give it use once, few, many or a size class.

>NA|TRBJ1-3|NA|TRBV7-2
CASSLGSGSGNTIYF
TGTGCCAGCAGCTTAGGGTCGGGGTCGGGAAACACCATATATTTT
>NA|TRBJ1-2|NA|TRBV12-3/TRBV12-4
CASSSSTGYGYTF
NA
>NA|TRBJ1-5|once|TRBV5-4
CASSFPGHDQPQHF
TGTGCCAGCAGCTTTCCGGGACATGATCAGCCCCAGCATTTT
>TRBD1|TRBJ1-2|NA|TRBV9
CASSEPDRGDYGYTF
TGTGCCAGCAGCGAGCCGGACAGGGGAGACTATGGCTACACCTTC
>TRBD1|TRBJ2-3|NA|TRBV5-1
CASSAGTGGTDTQYF
TGCGCCAGCAGCGCCGGGACAGGGGGCACAGATACGCAGTATTTT
>NA|TRBJ2-5|NA|TRBV11-1
CASSAGRGKTQYF
TGTGCCAGCAGCGCAGGACGGGGTAAGACCCAGTACTTC
>TRBD1|TRBJ1-1|NA|TRBV28
CASSLGTGFRTEAFF
TGTGCCAGCAGTTTAGGGACAGGGTTCAGAACTGAAGCTTTCTTT
>TRBD1|TRBJ2-1|NA|TRBV2
CAGARDRVKEQFF
TGTGCCGGGGCCCGGGACAGGGTTAAGGAGCAGTTCTTC
>NA|TRBJ2-3|NA|TRBV7-8
CASSLPTGQTDTQYF
TGTGCCAGCAGCTTGCCGACTGGACAGACAGATACGCAGTATTTT
>NA|TRBJ2-7|NA|TRBV21-1
CASSKGAGAYEQYF
TGTGCCAGCAGCAAGGGGGCGGGAGCCTACGAGCAGTACTTC
>TRBD1|TRBJ1-6|NA|TRBV28
CATFSGGLGNSPLHF
TGTGCCACCTTCTCAGGGGGGCTGGGGAATTCACCCCTCCACTTT
>NA|TRBJ2-5|NA|TRBV7-2
CASSQGGAETQYF
TGTGCCAGCAGCCAAGGCGGGGCGGAGACCCAGTACTTC
>NA|TRBJ1-1|NA|TRBV7-6
CASSSGLENTEAFF
TGTGCCAGCAGTTCGGGTTTGGAGAACACTGAAGCTTTCTTT
>NA|TRBJ2-1|NA|TRBV5-1
CASSLGLERGLNEQFF
TGCGCCAGCAGCTTGGGCCTCGAGAGAGGGTTAAATGAGCAGTTCTTC
>TRBD2|TRBJ2-2|NA|TRBV24-1
CATSDLGGGRTGELFF
TGTGCCACCAGTGATCTCGGGGGGGGGCGGACCGGGGAGCTGTTTTTT
>TRBD1|TRBJ2-3|NA|TRBV7-6
CASSKLQPGQGPDTQYF
TGTGCCAGCAGCAAACTTCAACCGGGACAGGGGCCAGATACGCAGTATTTT
>NA|TRBJ2-5|few|TRBV5-4
CASSLYGRNQETQYF
TGTGCCAGCAGCTTGTACGGGAGAAACCAAGAGACCCAGTACTTC
>TRBD2|TRBJ2-2|once|TRBV6-6
CASILLAGGSGELFF
TGTGCCAGCATCCTACTAGCGGGGGGGTCCGGGGAGCTGTTTTTT
>NA|TRBJ2-1|NA|TRBV28
CASSFWGLPDEQFF
TGTGCCAGCAGTTTTTGGGGACTTCCCGATGAGCAGTTCTTC
>NA|TRBJ1-5|few|TRBV15
CATSSGNQPQHF
TGTGCCACCAGCAGCGGTAATCAGCCCCAGCATTTT
>NA|TRBJ1-2|NA|TRBV25-1
CASSESEGRDGYTF
TGTGCCAGCAGTGAATCAGAGGGGAGGGATGGCTACACCTTC
>NA|TRBJ1-4|NA|TRBV28
CASYSPSNEKLFF
TGTGCCAGCTACAGTCCCTCTAATGAAAAACTGTTTTTT
>TRBD2|TRBJ2-3|NA|TRBV3-1/TRBV3-2
CASSLSSGVVADTQYF
TGTGCCAGCAGCCTGTCGAGCGGGGTGGTAGCAGATACGCAGTATTTT
>NA|TRBJ1-2|NA|TRBV5-6
CASSGLRYGYTF
TGTGCCAGCAGCGGACTGCGCTATGGCTACACCTTC